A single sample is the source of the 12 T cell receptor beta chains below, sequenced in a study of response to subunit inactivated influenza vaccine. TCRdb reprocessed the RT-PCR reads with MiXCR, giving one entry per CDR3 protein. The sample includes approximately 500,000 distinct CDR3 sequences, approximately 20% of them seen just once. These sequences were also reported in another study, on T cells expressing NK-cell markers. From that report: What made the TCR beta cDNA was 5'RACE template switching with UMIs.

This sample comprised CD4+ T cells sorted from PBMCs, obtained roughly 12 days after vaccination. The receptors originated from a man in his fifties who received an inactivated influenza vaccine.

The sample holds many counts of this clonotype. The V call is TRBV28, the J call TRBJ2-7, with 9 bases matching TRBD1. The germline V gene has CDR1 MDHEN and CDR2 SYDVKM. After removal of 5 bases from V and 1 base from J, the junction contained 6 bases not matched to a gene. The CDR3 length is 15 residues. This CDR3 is CASSTGGIRSYEQYF. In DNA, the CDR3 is TGTGCCAGCAGTACAGGGGGCATAAGATCCTACGAGCAGTACTTC.

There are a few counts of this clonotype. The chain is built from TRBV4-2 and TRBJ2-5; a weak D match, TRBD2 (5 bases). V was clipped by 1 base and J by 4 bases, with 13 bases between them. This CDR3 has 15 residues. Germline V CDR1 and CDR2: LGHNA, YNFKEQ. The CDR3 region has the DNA TGTGCCAGCAGCCAAGGCGGGCTAAGAGTAGAGACCCAGTACTTC. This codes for CASSQGGLRVETQYF.

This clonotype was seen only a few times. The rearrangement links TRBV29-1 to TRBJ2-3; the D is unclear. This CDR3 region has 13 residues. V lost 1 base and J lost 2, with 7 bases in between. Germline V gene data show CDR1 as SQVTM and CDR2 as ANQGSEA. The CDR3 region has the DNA TGCAGCGTTGAAGGGCCCTCCACAGATACGCAGTATTTT. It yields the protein CSVEGPSTDTQYF.

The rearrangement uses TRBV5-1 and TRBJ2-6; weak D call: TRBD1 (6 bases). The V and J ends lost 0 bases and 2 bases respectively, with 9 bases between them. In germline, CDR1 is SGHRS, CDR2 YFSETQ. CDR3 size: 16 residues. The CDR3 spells CASSLATGTGANVLTF. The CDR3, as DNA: TGCGCCAGCAGCTTGGCAACAGGGACTGGGGCCAACGTCCTGACTTTC. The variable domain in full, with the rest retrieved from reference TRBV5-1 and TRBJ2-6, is KAGVTQTPRYLIKTRGQQVTLSCSPISGHRSVSWYQQTPGQGLQFLFEYFSETQRNKGNFPGRFSGRQFSNSRSEMNVSTLELGDSALYLCASSLATGTGANVLTFGAGSRLTVL.

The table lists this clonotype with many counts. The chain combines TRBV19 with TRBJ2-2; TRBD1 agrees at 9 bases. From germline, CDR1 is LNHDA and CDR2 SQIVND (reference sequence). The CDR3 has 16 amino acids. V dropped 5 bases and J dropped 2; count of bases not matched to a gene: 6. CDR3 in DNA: TGTGCCAGTAGTGCCACAGGGGGCATTAACACCGGGGAGCTGTTTTTT. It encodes CASSATGGINTGELFF.

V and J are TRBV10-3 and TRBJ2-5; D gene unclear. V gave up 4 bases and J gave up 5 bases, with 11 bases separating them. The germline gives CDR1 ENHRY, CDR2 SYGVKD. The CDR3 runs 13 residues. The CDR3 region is CAISASGRETQYF. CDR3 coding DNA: TGTGCCATCAGTGCTTCCGGTCGGGAGACCCAGTACTTC.

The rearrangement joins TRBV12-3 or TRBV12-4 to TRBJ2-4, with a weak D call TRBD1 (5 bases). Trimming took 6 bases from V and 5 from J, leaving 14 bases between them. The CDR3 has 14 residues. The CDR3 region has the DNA TGTGCCAGCAGCCGTATGACAGTCCAAAACATTCAGTACTTC. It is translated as CASSRMTVQNIQYF.

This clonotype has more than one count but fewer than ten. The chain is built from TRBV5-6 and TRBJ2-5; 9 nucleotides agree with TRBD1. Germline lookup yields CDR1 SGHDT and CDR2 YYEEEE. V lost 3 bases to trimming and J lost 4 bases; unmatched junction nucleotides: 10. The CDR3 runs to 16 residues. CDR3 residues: CASSSQGARRLETQYF. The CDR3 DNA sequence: TGTGCCAGCAGCTCACAGGGGGCAAGGAGGTTAGAGACCCAGTACTTC.

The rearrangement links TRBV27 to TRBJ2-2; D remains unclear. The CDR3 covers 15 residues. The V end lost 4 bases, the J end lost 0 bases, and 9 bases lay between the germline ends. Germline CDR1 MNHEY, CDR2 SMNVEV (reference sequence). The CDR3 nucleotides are TGTGCCAGCAGTTGGTTCGGTACGAACACCGGGGAGCTGTTTTTT. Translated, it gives CASSWFGTNTGELFF.

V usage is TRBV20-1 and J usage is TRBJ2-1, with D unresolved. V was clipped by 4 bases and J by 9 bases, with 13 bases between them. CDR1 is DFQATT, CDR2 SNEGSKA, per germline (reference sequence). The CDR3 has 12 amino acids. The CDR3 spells CSAIDLRAEQFF. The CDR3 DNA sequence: TGCAGTGCTATCGACCTCCGGGCTGAGCAGTTCTTC.

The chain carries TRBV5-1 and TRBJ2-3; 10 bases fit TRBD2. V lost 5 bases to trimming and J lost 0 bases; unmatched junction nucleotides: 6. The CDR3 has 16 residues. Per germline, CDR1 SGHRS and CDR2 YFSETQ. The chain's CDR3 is CASRLPSGGSTDTQYF. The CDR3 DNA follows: TGCGCCAGCAGGCTACCTAGCGGGGGAAGCACAGATACGCAGTATTTT.

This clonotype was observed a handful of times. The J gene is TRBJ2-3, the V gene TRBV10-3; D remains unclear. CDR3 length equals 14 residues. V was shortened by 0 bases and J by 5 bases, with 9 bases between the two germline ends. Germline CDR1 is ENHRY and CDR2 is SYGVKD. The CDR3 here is CAISESSVRDTQYF. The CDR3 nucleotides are TGTGCCATCAGTGAGTCGAGTGTCCGAGATACGCAGTATTTT.